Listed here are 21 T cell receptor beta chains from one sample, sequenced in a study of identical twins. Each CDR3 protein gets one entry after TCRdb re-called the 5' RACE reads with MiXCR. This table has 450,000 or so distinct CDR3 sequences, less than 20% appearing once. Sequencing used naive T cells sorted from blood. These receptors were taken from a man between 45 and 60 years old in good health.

The CDR3 region is CASSLGEGKGADTQYF. The CDR3 DNA follows: TGTGCCAGCAGTTTAGGGGAGGGGAAAGGAGCAGATACGCAGTATTTT. The chain carries TRBV12-3 or TRBV12-4 and TRBJ2-3; 7 bases align to TRBD2. The CDR3 contains 16 residues. Losses at the gene ends were 1 base for V and 4 bases for J; bases not matched to a gene: 8.

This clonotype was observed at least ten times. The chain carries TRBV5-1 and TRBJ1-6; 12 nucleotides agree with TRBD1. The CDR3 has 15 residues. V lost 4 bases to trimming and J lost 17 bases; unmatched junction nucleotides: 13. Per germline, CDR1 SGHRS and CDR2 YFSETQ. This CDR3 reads CASSVGGTGGEFIHF. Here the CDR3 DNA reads TGCGCCAGCAGCGTGGGCGGGACAGGGGGCGAATTTATCCACTTT.

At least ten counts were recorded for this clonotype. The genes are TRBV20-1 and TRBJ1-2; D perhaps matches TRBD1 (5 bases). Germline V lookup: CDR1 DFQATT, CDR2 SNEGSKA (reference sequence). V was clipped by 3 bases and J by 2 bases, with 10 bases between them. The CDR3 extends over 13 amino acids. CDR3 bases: TGCAGTGCTAGCGCGACAGCGAACTATGGCTACACCTTC. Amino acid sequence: CSASATANYGYTF.

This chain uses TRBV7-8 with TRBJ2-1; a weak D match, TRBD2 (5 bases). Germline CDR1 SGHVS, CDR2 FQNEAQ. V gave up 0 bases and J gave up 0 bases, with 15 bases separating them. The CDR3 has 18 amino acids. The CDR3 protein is CASSLARVGQSSYNEQFF. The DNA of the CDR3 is TGTGCCAGCAGCTTAGCGAGGGTGGGCCAGAGCTCCTACAATGAGCAGTTCTTC.

The CDR3 DNA sequence: TGTGCCAGCAGAAACACAGGGGGCTTTGAAGCTTTCTTT. It is translated as CASRNTGGFEAFF. The J gene is TRBJ1-1, the V gene TRBV6-6; 9 bases agree with TRBD1. Germline V lookup: CDR1 MNHNY, CDR2 SVGAGI (reference sequence). The CDR3 covers 13 residues. Losses at the gene ends were 6 bases for V and 7 bases for J; bases not matched to a gene: 6.

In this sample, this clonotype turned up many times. Written as DNA, the CDR3 is TGCAGTGCTAGGGAGACTAGTACCCCTTCCGAGCAGTACTTC. Amino acid sequence: CSARETSTPSEQYF. The chain employs TRBV20-1 and TRBJ2-7; D is possibly TRBD2 (6 bases). The length of the CDR3 is 14 residues. The V end lost 3 bases, the J end lost 6 bases, and 18 bases lay between the germline ends. In germline, CDR1 is DFQATT, CDR2 SNEGSKA (reference sequence).

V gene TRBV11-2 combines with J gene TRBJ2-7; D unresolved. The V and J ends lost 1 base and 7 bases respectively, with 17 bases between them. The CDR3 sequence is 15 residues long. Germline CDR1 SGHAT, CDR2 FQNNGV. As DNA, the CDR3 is TGTGCCAGCAGCTTAGCCTCTGCGACTCCTGGGGAGCAGTACTTC. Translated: CASSLASATPGEQYF.

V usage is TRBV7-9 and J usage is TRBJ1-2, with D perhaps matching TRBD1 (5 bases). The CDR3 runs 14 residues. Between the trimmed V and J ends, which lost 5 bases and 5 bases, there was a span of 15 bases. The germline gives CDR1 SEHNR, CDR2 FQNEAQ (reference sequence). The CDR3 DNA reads TGTGCCAGCAGCCGTAGGGGCGAAACGTATGGCTACACCTTC. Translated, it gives CASSRRGETYGYTF. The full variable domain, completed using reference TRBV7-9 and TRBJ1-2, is DTGVSQNPRHKITKRGQNVTFRCDPISEHNRLYWYRQTLGQGPEFLTYFQNEAQLEKSRLLSDRFSAERPKGSFSTLEIQRTEQGDSAMYLCASSRRGETYGYTFGSGTRLTVV.

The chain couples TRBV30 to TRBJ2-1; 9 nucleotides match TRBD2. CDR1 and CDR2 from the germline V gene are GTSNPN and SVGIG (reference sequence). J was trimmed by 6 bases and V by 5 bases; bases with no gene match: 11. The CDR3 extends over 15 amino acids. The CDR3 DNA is TGTGCCTGGGTCAAAGCGGGGGGTACCGTCAATGAGCAGTTCTTC. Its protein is CAWVKAGGTVNEQFF.

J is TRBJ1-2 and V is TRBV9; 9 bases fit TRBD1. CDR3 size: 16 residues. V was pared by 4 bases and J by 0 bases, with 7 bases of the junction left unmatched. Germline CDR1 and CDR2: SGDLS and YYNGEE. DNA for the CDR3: TGTGCCAGCAGCTCAGGACAGGGGTCGTCTAACTATGGCTACACCTTC. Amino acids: CASSSGQGSSNYGYTF.

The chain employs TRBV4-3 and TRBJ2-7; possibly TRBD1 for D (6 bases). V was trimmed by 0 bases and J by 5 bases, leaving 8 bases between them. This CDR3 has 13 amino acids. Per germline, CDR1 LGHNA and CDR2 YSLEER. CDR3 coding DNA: TGCGCCAGCAGCCAAGATCAGGGGAACGAGCAGTACTTC. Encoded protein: CASSQDQGNEQYF.

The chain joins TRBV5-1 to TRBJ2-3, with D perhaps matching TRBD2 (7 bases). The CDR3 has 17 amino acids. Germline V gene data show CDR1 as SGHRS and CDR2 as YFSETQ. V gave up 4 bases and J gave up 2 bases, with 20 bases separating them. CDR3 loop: CASSPARGGQLTDTQYF. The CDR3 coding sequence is TGCGCCAGCAGCCCGGCGAGGGGGGGCCAACTCACAGATACGCAGTATTTT.

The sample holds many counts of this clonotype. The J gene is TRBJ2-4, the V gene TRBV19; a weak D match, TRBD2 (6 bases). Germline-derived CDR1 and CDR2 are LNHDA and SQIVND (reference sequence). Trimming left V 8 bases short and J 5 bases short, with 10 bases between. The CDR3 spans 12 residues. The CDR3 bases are TGTGCCAGTGGGGGGATGGAAAACATTCAGTACTTC. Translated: CASGGMENIQYF.

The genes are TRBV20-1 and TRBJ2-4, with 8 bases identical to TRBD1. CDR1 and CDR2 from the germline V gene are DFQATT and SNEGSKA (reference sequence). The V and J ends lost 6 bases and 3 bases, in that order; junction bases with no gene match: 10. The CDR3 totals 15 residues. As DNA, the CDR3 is TGCAGTGCAGAGGACAGGGCGGAAGGCAAAAACATTCAGTACTTC. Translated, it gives CSAEDRAEGKNIQYF.

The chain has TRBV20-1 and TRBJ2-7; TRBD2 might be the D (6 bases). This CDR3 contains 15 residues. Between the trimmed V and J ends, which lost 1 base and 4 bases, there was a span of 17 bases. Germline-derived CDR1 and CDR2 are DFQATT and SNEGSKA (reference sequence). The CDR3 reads CSARVSVRGSYEQYF. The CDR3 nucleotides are TGCAGTGCTAGAGTTTCCGTTCGGGGGAGTTACGAGCAGTACTTC.

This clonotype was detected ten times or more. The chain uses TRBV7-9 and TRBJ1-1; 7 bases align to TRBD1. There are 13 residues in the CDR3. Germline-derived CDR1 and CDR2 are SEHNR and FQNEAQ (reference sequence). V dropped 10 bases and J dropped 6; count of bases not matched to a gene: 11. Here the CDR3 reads CATQTGIIAEAFF. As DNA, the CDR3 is TGTGCCACCCAGACAGGGATAATAGCTGAAGCTTTCTTT.

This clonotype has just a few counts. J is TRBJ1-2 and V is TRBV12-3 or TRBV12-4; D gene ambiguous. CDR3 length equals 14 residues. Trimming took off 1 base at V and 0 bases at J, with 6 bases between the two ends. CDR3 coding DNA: TGTGCCAGCAGTTTAGATCTAGCTAACTATGGCTACACCTTC. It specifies CASSLDLANYGYTF.

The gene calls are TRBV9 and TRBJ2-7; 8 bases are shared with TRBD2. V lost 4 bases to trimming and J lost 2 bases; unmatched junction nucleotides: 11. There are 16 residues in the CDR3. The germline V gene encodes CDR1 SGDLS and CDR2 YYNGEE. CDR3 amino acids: CASSPRGGGATYEQYF. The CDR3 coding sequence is TGTGCCAGCAGCCCACGGGGGGGCGGGGCAACCTACGAGCAGTACTTC. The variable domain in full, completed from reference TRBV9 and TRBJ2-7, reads DSGVTQTPKHLITATGQRVTLRCSPRSGDLSVYWYQQSLDQGLQFLIQYYNGEERAKGNILERFSAQQFPDLHSELNLSSLELGDSALYFCASSPRGGGATYEQYFGPGTRLTVT.

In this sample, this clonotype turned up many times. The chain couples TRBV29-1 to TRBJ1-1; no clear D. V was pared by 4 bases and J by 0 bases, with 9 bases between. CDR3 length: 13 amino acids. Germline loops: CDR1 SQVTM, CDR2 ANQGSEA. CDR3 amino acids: CSVVTRMNTEAFF. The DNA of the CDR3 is TGCAGCGTTGTTACGCGGATGAACACTGAAGCTTTCTTT. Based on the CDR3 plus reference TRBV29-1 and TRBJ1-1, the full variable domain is SAVISQKPSRDICQRGTSLTIQCQVDSQVTMMFWYRQQPGQSLTLIATANQGSEATYESGFVIDKFPISRPNLTFSTLTVSNMSPEDSSIYLCSVVTRMNTEAFFGQGTRLTVV.

CDR3 loop: CSVYDRAGEQYF. The CDR3 DNA is TGCAGCGTTTACGACAGGGCGGGCGAGCAGTACTTC. V is TRBV29-1 and J is TRBJ2-7; 7 nucleotides line up with TRBD1. The CDR3 spans 12 residues. V lost 5 bases and J lost 6; bases outside the gene matches: 7. In germline, CDR1 is SQVTM, CDR2 ANQGSEA.

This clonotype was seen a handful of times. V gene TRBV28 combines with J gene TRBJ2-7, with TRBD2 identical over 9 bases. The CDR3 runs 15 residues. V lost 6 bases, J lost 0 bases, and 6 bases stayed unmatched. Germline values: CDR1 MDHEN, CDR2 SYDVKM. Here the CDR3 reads CASRGASGVSYEQYF. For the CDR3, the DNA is TGTGCCAGCAGAGGTGCTAGCGGGGTCTCCTACGAGCAGTACTTC.